The entry that follows covers one T cell receptor beta chain sequence. The antigen is not known. TCRdb's table, derived via immunoSEQ multiplex PCR, lists solely in-frame clones and lacks some. Counted here are about 19,000 clones, around 79% occurring once; the ten biggest clones make up about 1.9%. The CDR3 runs to 17 residues. Trimming cost V 3 bases and J 0 bases; bases outside gene matches: 6. CDR1 KGHSH and CDR2 LQKENI come from the germline V gene. The record originates from a study of graft-versus-host responses after intestinal transplantation. On the study more broadly: Transplant recipients had multivisceral, liver-intestinal, or isolated intestinal grafts. Every one of the recipients received anti-thymocyte globulin induction and afterwards took tacrolimus and steroids for around 3 years.

The study, taken as a whole, reports: Present in recipient marrow, GvH clones included some that appeared first in ileum or blood.

The clonotype was recovered from a human patient who received an intestinal transplant, so some T cells may come from the graft donor. This chain uses TRBV18 with TRBJ2-1, with TRBD2 matching over 9 bases. The starting material was PBMCs, obtained 14 days after transplant. The CDR3 sequence: CASSPNSGSGSYNEQFF. The DNA of the CDR3 is TGTGCCAGCTCACCCAATAGCGGGAGCGGCTCCTACAATGAGCAGTTCTTC. The whole variable domain, remainder taken from reference TRBV18 and TRBJ2-1, is NAGVMQNPRHLVRRRGQEARLRCSPMKGHSHVYWYRQLPEEGLKFMVYLQKENIIDESGMPKERFSAEFPKEGPSILRIQQVVRGDSAAYFCASSPNSGSGSYNEQFFGPGTRLTVL.